The 29 T cell receptor beta chains given below trace back to one sample, sequenced in a study of control samples from healthy donors and cancer patients. Profiling relied on immunoSEQ multiplex PCR, and the TCRdb table lists in-frame clones only, not all of them. The sample has more than 110,000 clones, about 88% seen once. Material: blood. These receptors originate from a woman aged 25 to 45 in good health.

The V and J genes are TRBV11-2 and TRBJ2-7; 7 positions match TRBD2. Trimming cost V 5 bases and J 5 bases; bases outside gene matches: 15. Germline V lookup: CDR1 SGHAT, CDR2 FQNNGV. The CDR3 sequence is 16 residues long. In nucleotides, the CDR3 is TGTGCCAGCAGCGCAGCGGCTTGGGCGGGAGTTGACGAGCAGTACTTC. Translated: CASSAAAWAGVDEQYF.

This clone was recorded a few times. This chain connects TRBV28 to TRBJ1-2; TRBD1 aligns across 9 bases. The CDR3 is 16 amino acids. CDR1 and CDR2 (germline): MDHEN, SYDVKM. The trim removed 3 bases at V and 1 base at J, leaving 6 bases unmatched. CDR3 sequence: CASSFGSTGGNYGYTF. CDR3 DNA sequence: TGTGCCAGCAGTTTTGGGTCGACAGGGGGTAACTATGGCTACACCTTC.

The CDR3 reads CAWSTRGSVVGNTIYF. The CDR3 DNA reads as TGTGCCTGGAGTACCCGGGGCTCCGTGGTGGGAAACACCATATATTTT. The V and J genes are TRBV30 and TRBJ1-3; maybe TRBD1 (5 bases). Germline lookup yields CDR1 GTSNPN and CDR2 SVGIG (reference sequence). The CDR3 extends over 16 amino acids. V lost 2 bases to trimming and J lost 4 bases, with 18 bases between them.

This clone was seen a few times. This chain uses TRBV6-6 with TRBJ1-5, with 9 bases aligning to TRBD1. The junction had 4 bases not matched to a gene; V was cut back by 6 bases and J by 7 bases. The CDR3 is 13 residues long. Germline values: CDR1 MNHNY, CDR2 SVGAGI (reference sequence). The CDR3 is CASSRTGDQPQHF. In DNA form, the CDR3 reads TGTGCCAGCAGCAGGACAGGGGACCAGCCCCAGCATTTT.

V and J are TRBV19 and TRBJ2-2; TRBD1 or TRBD2 may be the D gene (5 bases each). V lost 3 bases and J lost 4, with 9 bases in between. Germline assignment: CDR1 LNHDA and CDR2 SQIVND (reference sequence). The length of the CDR3 is 14 residues. The DNA of the CDR3 is TGTGCCAGTAGTATTTCGGGGCCCACCGGGGAGCTGTTTTTT. This sequence encodes CASSISGPTGELFF.

Only one count was recorded for this clone. The rearrangement links TRBV27 to TRBJ1-5; 7 bases are shared with TRBD1. The V segment lost 4 bases and the J segment 0 bases; nucleotides outside the gene matches: 6. This CDR3 has 16 residues. Germline V gene data show CDR1 as MNHEY and CDR2 as SMNVEV (reference sequence). CDR3: CASSSTGTYSNQPQHF. CDR3 coding DNA: TGTGCCAGCAGTTCGACAGGGACCTATAGCAATCAGCCCCAGCATTTT.

The CDR3 bases are TGTGCCAGCAGTGACTCGCTGCGGGCATGGGACACCGGGGAGCTGTTTTTT. It codes for CASSDSLRAWDTGELFF. J is TRBJ2-2 and V is TRBV6-4; maybe TRBD2 (5 bases). The CDR3 sequence is 17 residues long. Germline assignment: CDR1 MRHNA and CDR2 SNTAGT. Trimming left V 0 bases short and J 3 bases short, with 14 bases between.

The chain couples TRBV5-1 to TRBJ2-1; weak D call: TRBD2 (6 bases). The germline CDR1 and CDR2 sequences are SGHRS and YFSETQ. The CDR3 has 17 amino acids. Trimming took off 1 base at V and 0 bases at J, with 14 bases between the two ends. CDR3 protein: CASSLPPSDSSYNEQFF. The CDR3, as DNA: TGCGCCAGCAGCTTGCCCCCTAGCGATAGCTCCTACAATGAGCAGTTCTTC.

J is TRBJ2-3 and V is TRBV25-1; TRBD2 matches at 7 bases. The CDR3 is 15 residues long. Germline loops: CDR1 MGHDK, CDR2 SYGVNS. With V trimmed by 4 bases and J by 1 base, 5 bases remained unmatched. In nucleotides, the CDR3 is TGTGCCAGCAGTGTCTTGGGGGGGGGCACAGATACGCAGTATTTT. Amino acid sequence: CASSVLGGGTDTQYF.

This chain connects TRBV5-1 to TRBJ2-1, with D maybe TRBD2 (5 bases). The CDR3 spans 15 residues. Germline loops: CDR1 SGHRS, CDR2 YFSETQ. The V and J ends lost 5 bases and 0 bases respectively, with 12 bases between them. The CDR3 region has the DNA TGCGCCAGCAGGATTAGCGAGAGCTCCTACAATGAGCAGTTCTTC. It encodes CASRISESSYNEQFF.

The V and J genes are TRBV7-9 and TRBJ1-6, with TRBD1 matching 9 bases. The ends lost 4 bases at V and 7 bases at J; junction bases unmatched: 5. This CDR3 comprises 15 residues. Germline lookup yields CDR1 SEHNR and CDR2 FQNEAQ (reference sequence). The CDR3 DNA follows: TGTGCCAGCAGCTCTGACAGGGGGGAAAATTCACCCCTCCACTTT. Its translation: CASSSDRGENSPLHF.

This chain connects TRBV3-1 (or the pseudogene TRBV3-2) to TRBJ1-1; D not resolved. CDR3 length: 13 residues. CDR1 and CDR2 (germline): LGHDT, YNNKEL (reference sequence). Trimming cost V 4 bases and J 4 bases, with 10 bases left between them. The CDR3 reads CASSPHGPTEAFF. The CDR3 bases are TGTGCCAGCAGCCCGCACGGCCCCACTGAAGCTTTCTTT.

The rearrangement joins TRBV11-3 to TRBJ2-2; D perhaps matches TRBD1 (5 bases). This CDR3 is 14 amino acids long. V dropped 3 bases and J dropped 4 bases, with 9 bases sitting between them. Germline CDR1 and CDR2: SGHNT and YENEEA. CDR3 in DNA: TGTGCCAGCAGCTTTTCCAGGGCCACCGGGGAGCTGTTTTTT. Translating it yields CASSFSRATGELFF.

This chain joins TRBV28 and TRBJ1-1; a possible D gene is TRBD1 (5 bases). The CDR3 totals 13 residues. V was trimmed by 6 bases and J by 5 bases, leaving 13 bases between them. Germline V gives CDR1 MDHEN, CDR2 SYDVKM. The CDR3 bases are TGTGCCAGCAGCCGGGGGGGGTTGACTGAAGCTTTCTTT. It is translated as CASSRGGLTEAFF.

V usage is TRBV19 and J usage is TRBJ2-1, with 13 bases aligning to TRBD2. Germline V gives CDR1 LNHDA, CDR2 SQIVND (reference sequence). The CDR3 runs 15 residues. Unmatched junction bases numbered 4, after V lost 6 bases and J lost 5 bases. CDR3 coding DNA: TGTGCCAGTAGAGGACTAGCGGGAGTAGACAATGAGCAGTTCTTC. It translates to CASRGLAGVDNEQFF.

The chain carries TRBV19 and TRBJ2-3; D possibly corresponds to TRBD2 (5 bases). The V gene's germline CDR1 is LNHDA and CDR2 SQIVND (reference sequence). The CDR3 sequence is 14 residues long. Trimming left V 6 bases short and J 0 bases short, with 10 bases between. The CDR3 here is CASRAVASTDTQYF. In nucleotides, the CDR3 is TGTGCCAGTAGAGCGGTGGCGAGCACAGATACGCAGTATTTT.

This chain joins TRBV3-1 (or the pseudogene TRBV3-2) and TRBJ2-7; D is unresolved. CDR1 and CDR2 from the germline V gene are LGHDT and YNNKEL (reference sequence). CDR3 length equals 12 residues. Trimming took off 1 base at V and 2 bases at J, with 3 bases between the two ends. CDR3 protein: CASSQVPYEQYF. CDR3 nucleotide sequence: TGTGCCAGCAGCCAAGTCCCCTACGAGCAGTACTTC.

The chain links TRBV30 to TRBJ2-7; D is undetermined. Trimming pared 0 bases from V and 5 bases from J, leaving 8 bases between. The germline gives CDR1 GTSNPN, CDR2 SVGIG (reference sequence). The CDR3 is made up of 12 amino acids. This CDR3 is CAWSVNLNEQYF. The CDR3 nucleotides are TGTGCCTGGAGTGTAAACCTTAACGAGCAGTACTTC.

This clone has only one observation. CDR3 sequence: CASSLVGDSVFYGYTF. CDR3 DNA: TGTGCCAGCAGCTTAGTGGGGGACAGTGTTTTCTATGGCTACACCTTC. This chain joins TRBV7-2 and TRBJ1-2; 7 bases are shared with TRBD1. This CDR3 comprises 16 residues. CDR1 and CDR2 (germline): SGHTA, FQGNSA. Trimming cost V 1 base and J 4 bases; bases outside gene matches: 9.

The V and J genes are TRBV27 and TRBJ2-7, with 9 bases lining up with TRBD2. V shed 8 bases and J 1 base; nucleotides not matched to a gene: 9. The germline CDR1 and CDR2 sequences are MNHEY and SMNVEV (reference sequence). The CDR3 totals 15 residues. The CDR3 sequence is CASAKREDLSYEQYF. CDR3 sequence (DNA): TGTGCCAGCGCGAAGCGGGAGGACCTTTCCTACGAGCAGTACTTC.

This clone was seen more than once but under ten times. The J gene is TRBJ2-1, the V gene TRBV29-1; TRBD2 might be the D (7 bases). V was shortened by 6 bases and J by 0 bases, with 24 bases between the two germline ends. The CDR3 extends over 18 amino acids. CDR1 is SQVTM, CDR2 ANQGSEA, per germline. CDR3 amino acids: CSVGGAMWEGRSYNEQFF. CDR3 DNA sequence: TGCAGCGTGGGGGGGGCCATGTGGGAGGGCCGCTCCTACAATGAGCAGTTCTTC.

This clone occurred a few times. The chain recombines TRBV18 with TRBJ2-7; the match to TRBD2 covers 9 bases. CDR1 is KGHSH, CDR2 LQKENI, per germline. The J segment lost 7 bases and the V segment lost 4 bases, leaving 11 bases of the junction unmatched. CDR3 length: 15 amino acids. The CDR3 region has the DNA TGTGCCAGCTCACGAGAGCGGGAGGCCCAAGGGGAGCAGTACTTC. Its translation is CASSREREAQGEQYF.

The rearrangement joins TRBV9 to TRBJ1-1; D not certain. Trimming removed 0 bases at V and 5 bases at J, with 11 bases between. In germline, CDR1 is SGDLS, CDR2 YYNGEE. CDR3 length equals 14 residues. The DNA for the CDR3 is TGTGCCAGCAGCGTAGACCGGGTGGGGACTGAAGCTTTCTTT. This gives the protein CASSVDRVGTEAFF.

The chain links TRBV20-1 to TRBJ2-7; 11 nucleotides match TRBD1. Germline V gene data show CDR1 as DFQATT and CDR2 as SNEGSKA (reference sequence). V gave up 3 bases and J gave up 7 bases; unmatched junction bases: 11. The CDR3 is 15 amino acids. CDR3 amino acids: CSASGDRGSLGEQYF. The CDR3 DNA reads as TGCAGTGCTAGTGGGGACAGGGGGTCTTTGGGTGAGCAGTACTTC.

Only a few counts were recorded for this clone. The rearrangement uses TRBV30 and TRBJ2-7; the D gene could be TRBD1 or TRBD2 (5 bases each). Trimming left V 3 bases short and J 3 bases short, with 21 bases between. The CDR3 length is 16 residues. Per the germline V gene, CDR1 is GTSNPN and CDR2 is SVGIG (reference sequence). The CDR3 nucleotides read TGTGCCTGGAGAGAACGGGCGAAGGGACGGTACTACGAGCAGTACTTC. Translation: CAWRERAKGRYYEQYF.

This rearrangement joins TRBV6-4 to TRBJ2-1, with D maybe TRBD1 (6 bases). The CDR3 runs 15 residues. V shed 5 bases and J shed 4 bases, with 15 bases lying between them. Looked up from germline, CDR1 is MRHNA and CDR2 is SNTAGT. CDR3 residues: CASSQAGEPYNEQFF. The CDR3 coding sequence is TGTGCCAGCAGTCAAGCAGGGGAACCATACAATGAGCAGTTCTTC.

The chain is built from TRBV11-2 and TRBJ2-7; 7 bases line up with TRBD2. Germline V lookup: CDR1 SGHAT, CDR2 FQNNGV. The CDR3 sequence is 14 residues long. Trimming at V came to 0 bases and at J to 2 bases, leaving 1 base not matched to a gene. The DNA of the CDR3 is TGTGCCAGCAGCTTAGATGGGGGGGCCTACGAGCAGTACTTC. Translated: CASSLDGGAYEQYF.

The rearrangement uses TRBV18 and TRBJ1-4; the D gene is possibly TRBD1 (5 bases). CDR1 is KGHSH, CDR2 LQKENI, per germline. Between the trimmed V and J ends, which lost 3 bases and 8 bases, there was a span of 16 bases. The length of the CDR3 is 15 residues. The CDR3 spells CASSPGTEGREKLFF. For the CDR3, the DNA is TGTGCCAGCTCACCCGGGACCGAAGGGCGGGAAAAACTGTTTTTT.

V is TRBV18 and J is TRBJ1-1; D not certain. CDR1 and CDR2 (germline): KGHSH, LQKENI. This CDR3 comprises 12 residues. With 9 bases removed from V and 1 base from J, the gap between germline ends came to 9 bases. In nucleotides, the CDR3 is TGTGCCAGTGGCAAACGGAACACTGAAGCTTTCTTT. This gives the protein CASGKRNTEAFF.